The entry below gives a single TCR beta chain sequence along with its context. Its antigen is still unknown. 13 Jbeta primers and 60 Vbeta primers were used for the PCR. Only in-frame clones appear in the TCRdb table, and some are missing; sequencing was by immunoSEQ multiplex PCR. The sample includes 100,000 to 120,000 clones, around 77% of them seen just once. Germline V gives CDR1 SEHNR, CDR2 FQNEAQ (reference sequence). The CDR3 has 13 amino acids. The V end lost 2 bases, the J end lost 5 bases, and 9 bases lay between the germline ends. The data are from a study of cytomegalovirus exposure and HLA in healthy donors. Study conclusions and caveats: Across all donors, roughly uniform sequencing depth was an assumption of the presence/absence analyses. Researchers catalogued about 150 TCR beta chains as cytomegalovirus-associated.

What was sequenced was PBMCs. The chain joins TRBV7-9 to TRBJ2-5; D gene ambiguous. This TCR was sampled from a woman under 40 in good health and CMV-seropositive. CDR3 sequence (DNA): TGTGCCAGCAGCTTATCGGTGTGGGAGACCCAGTACTTC. Protein sequence: CASSLSVWETQYF. The full variable domain, its missing parts supplied by reference TRBV7-9 and TRBJ2-5, is DTGVSQNPRHKITKRGQNVTFRCDPISEHNRLYWYRQTLGQGPEFLTYFQNEAQLEKSRLLSDRFSAERPKGSFSTLEIQRTEQGDSAMYLCASSLSVWETQYFGPGTRLLVL.